A single sample gave rise to the 5 T cell receptor beta chains below, sequenced in a study of blood T cell repertoires in COVID-19. Generated by immunoSEQ multiplex PCR, the TCRdb table keeps only in-frame clones and is missing some. The sample holds 200,000 or so clones, 80% to 90% seen once. Material for sequencing was peripheral blood. All receptors derive from a man aged 60-69 years with acute or convalescent COVID-19.

The genes are TRBV27 and TRBJ1-4; 12 bases fit TRBD1. The CDR3 is 16 residues long. J was trimmed by 5 bases and V by 4 bases; bases with no gene match: 5. Germline CDR1 reads MNHEY; CDR2 reads SMNVEV (reference sequence). CDR3 sequence: CASSSGTGGINEKLFF. The DNA for the CDR3 is TGTGCCAGCAGTTCCGGGACAGGGGGCATCAATGAAAAACTGTTTTTT. Full variable domain (rest looked up from reference TRBV27 and TRBJ1-4): EAQVTQNPRYLITVTGKKLTVTCSQNMNHEYMSWYRQDPGLGLRQIYYSMNVEVTDKGDVPEGYKVSRKEKRNFPLILESPSPNQTSLYFCASSSGTGGINEKLFFGSGTQLSVL.

This clone has just one count. The chain combines TRBV3-1 (or the pseudogene TRBV3-2) with TRBJ1-3; D remains unclear. This CDR3 has 14 residues. CDR1 is LGHDT, CDR2 YNNKEL, per germline (reference sequence). V lost 3 bases, J lost 4 bases, and 10 bases lay in between. DNA of the CDR3: TGTGCCAGCAGCCACAACAATCAGGGAAACACCATATATTTT. Its translation is CASSHNNQGNTIYF.

The chain employs TRBV7-9 and TRBJ2-4; D may be TRBD2 (6 bases). V was cut by 5 bases and J by 0 bases, with 17 bases left in between. Germline V gene sequence: CDR1 SEHNR, CDR2 FQNEAQ (reference sequence). The CDR3 length is 17 residues. The CDR3 loop reads CASSPGLTNLAKNIQYF. CDR3 sequence (DNA): TGTGCCAGCAGCCCGGGACTTACCAACCTAGCCAAAAACATTCAGTACTTC.

The rearrangement uses TRBV18 and TRBJ2-7, with a weak D call TRBD2 (7 bases). Trimming pared 6 bases from V and 2 bases from J, leaving 14 bases between. The CDR3 has 14 amino acids. CDR1 is KGHSH, CDR2 LQKENI, per germline. DNA for the CDR3: TGTGCCAGCTCCGGAGGGGGGGGAGCCTACGAGCAGTACTTC. Translating it yields CASSGGGGAYEQYF. The complete variable domain, with remaining parts taken from reference TRBV18 and TRBJ2-7, reads NAGVMQNPRHLVRRRGQEARLRCSPMKGHSHVYWYRQLPEEGLKFMVYLQKENIIDESGMPKERFSAEFPKEGPSILRIQQVVRGDSAAYFCASSGGGGAYEQYFGPGTRLTVT.

The chain links TRBV5-1 to TRBJ2-7; 10 bases line up with TRBD2. Germline trimming cut 4 bases from V and 0 bases from J; bases unmatched to any gene: 7. CDR1 is SGHRS and CDR2 is YFSETQ in the germline V gene. The CDR3 extends over 16 amino acids. CDR3 bases: TGCGCCAGCAGCCCGGGGACTAGCGCAGACTCCTACGAGCAGTACTTC. Its protein is CASSPGTSADSYEQYF.